Shown below are 13 T cell receptor beta chains from a single sample sequenced in a study of blood T cell repertoires in COVID-19. Only in-frame clones appear in the TCRdb table, and some are missing; sequencing was by immunoSEQ multiplex PCR. The table lists fewer than 400,000 clones, approximately 88% of them singletons. Sequenced input: PBMCs or T cells enriched from blood (not recorded which). The receptors shown here come from a woman younger than 30 who had recovered from COVID-19.

This chain links TRBV11-2 with TRBJ2-7; 9 bases are shared with TRBD2. V shed 5 bases and J 1 base; nucleotides not matched to a gene: 3. The CDR3 loop spans 14 amino acids. CDR1 is SGHAT and CDR2 is FQNNGV in the germline V gene. This chain's CDR3 is CASSVSGSSYEQYF. CDR3 in DNA: TGTGCCAGCAGCGTTAGCGGGAGTTCCTACGAGCAGTACTTC. Full variable domain (missing parts from reference TRBV11-2 and TRBJ2-7): EAGVAQSPRYKIIEKRQSVAFWCNPISGHATLYWYQQILGQGPKLLIQFQNNGVVDDSQLPKDRFSAERLKGVDSTLKIQPAKLEDSAVYLCASSVSGSSYEQYFGPGTRLTVT.

The chain links TRBV7-6 to TRBJ1-1; no definite D call. V gave up 4 bases and J gave up 4 bases, with 19 bases separating them. This CDR3 spans 16 amino acids. Germline CDR1 is SGHVS and CDR2 is FNYEAQ. The CDR3 DNA reads TGTGCCAGCAGCTATTCCATAGATAGCGGGTCCACTGAAGCTTTCTTT. This sequence encodes CASSYSIDSGSTEAFF. The full variable domain, its missing parts supplied by reference TRBV7-6 and TRBJ1-1, is GAGVSQSPRYKVTKRGQDVALRCDPISGHVSLYWYRQALGQGPEFLTYFNYEAQQDKSGLPNDRFSAERPEGSISTLTIQRTEQRDSAMYRCASSYSIDSGSTEAFFGQGTRLTVV.

The rearrangement uses TRBV2 and TRBJ2-1; possible D gene TRBD1, 6 bases. This CDR3 has 12 amino acids. The V and J ends lost 5 bases and 9 bases respectively, with 11 bases between them. Germline CDR1 reads SNHLY; CDR2 reads FYNNEI. The CDR3 coding sequence is TGTGCCAGCAGTAGCCAGGGGTCTGAGCAGTTCTTC. Residues: CASSSQGSEQFF.

This clone was detected only once. The chain joins TRBV2 to TRBJ1-5; possible D gene TRBD1, 5 bases. Germline assignment: CDR1 SNHLY and CDR2 FYNNEI. CDR3 length equals 13 residues. Trimming removed 6 bases from V and 6 bases from J, with 12 bases in between. The CDR3 nucleotides are TGTGCCAGCAGGGGCAGGGTCGGTCAGCCCCAGCATTTT. Translated, it gives CASRGRVGQPQHF.

This clone was found a few times. The chain has TRBV9 and TRBJ2-2; possibly TRBD1 for D (6 bases). This CDR3 region has 13 residues. Germline CDR1 SGDLS, CDR2 YYNGEE. The germline V and J ends were trimmed by 4 bases and 4 bases, with 8 bases remaining between them. In DNA form, the CDR3 reads TGTGCCAGCAGCACCAGGGGCACCGGGGAGCTGTTTTTT. It specifies CASSTRGTGELFF.

The V and J genes are TRBV19 and TRBJ1-2; TRBD1 matches 8 bases. The CDR3 has 17 amino acids. With 3 bases clipped from V and 4 bases from J, the junction kept 13 bases outside the gene matches. The V gene's germline CDR1 is LNHDA and CDR2 SQIVND (reference sequence). The CDR3 sequence is CASSIAGQAAVIYGYTF. As DNA, the CDR3 is TGTGCCAGTAGTATCGCGGGACAGGCGGCCGTCATCTATGGCTACACCTTC.

This clone appeared once. The chain carries TRBV10-3 and TRBJ2-1; D might be TRBD1 (6 bases). Germline V gene sequence: CDR1 ENHRY, CDR2 SYGVKD. V shed 2 bases and J shed 0 bases, with 8 bases lying between them. The CDR3 is 15 amino acids. The CDR3 here is CAISEGGPSYNEQFF. CDR3 nucleotide sequence: TGTGCCATCAGTGAGGGGGGCCCCTCCTACAATGAGCAGTTCTTC.

The chain is built from TRBV27 and TRBJ1-1; 8 bases line up with TRBD1. Germline values: CDR1 MNHEY, CDR2 SMNVEV (reference sequence). The trim removed 5 bases at V and 4 bases at J, leaving 6 bases unmatched. The CDR3 totals 14 residues. The CDR3 here is CASSRTGFGTEAFF. In DNA, the CDR3 is TGTGCCAGCAGTAGGACAGGGTTTGGCACTGAAGCTTTCTTT.

The chain recombines TRBV5-5 with TRBJ2-7, with 9 positions matching TRBD1. The V and J ends lost 4 bases and 6 bases, in that order; junction bases with no gene match: 11. CDR1 is SGHKS, CDR2 YYEKEE, per germline (reference sequence). The CDR3 is made up of 15 amino acids. CDR3 DNA: TGTGCCAGCAGCCCCGGGACAGGGAGTCGTCGCGAGCAGTACTTC. It is translated as CASSPGTGSRREQYF. Full variable domain (outside the CDR3, taken from reference TRBV5-5 and TRBJ2-7): DAGVTQSPTHLIKTRGQQVTLRCSPISGHKSVSWYQQVLGQGPQFIFQYYEKEERGRGNFPDRFSARQFPNYSSELNVNALLLGDSALYLCASSPGTGSRREQYFGPGTRLTVT.

The chain has TRBV28 and TRBJ2-7; D call uncertain. The germline gives CDR1 MDHEN, CDR2 SYDVKM. The CDR3 length is 13 residues. V lost 6 bases, J lost 3 bases, and 12 bases lay in between. The CDR3 coding sequence is TGTGCCAGCAGCCTTCAGATTTACTACGAGCAGTACTTC. Protein product: CASSLQIYYEQYF.

This clone was counted a single time. V gene TRBV10-3 combines with J gene TRBJ1-2; D not certain. Germline V gives CDR1 ENHRY, CDR2 SYGVKD. This CDR3 is built from 13 residues. The germline V and J ends were trimmed by 4 bases and 3 bases, with 9 bases remaining between them. The CDR3 sequence is CAISVEKHYGYTF. DNA for the CDR3: TGTGCCATCAGTGTAGAGAAGCACTATGGCTACACCTTC.

The rearrangement links TRBV9 to TRBJ2-7; perhaps TRBD2 as D (5 bases). Germline CDR1 and CDR2: SGDLS and YYNGEE. Trimming removed 0 bases from V and 0 bases from J, with 10 bases in between. The CDR3 is made up of 15 amino acids. CDR3 protein: CASSVGVGSSYEQYF. The CDR3 DNA follows: TGTGCCAGCAGCGTAGGGGTAGGGAGCTCCTACGAGCAGTACTTC.

The chain carries TRBV2 and TRBJ1-5, with D hard to call. Germline V gene lookup returns CDR1 SNHLY and CDR2 FYNNEI. This CDR3 has 12 residues. V was clipped by 5 bases and J by 6 bases, with 8 bases between them. As DNA, the CDR3 is TGTGCCAGCAGTATGGAGGGTCAGCCCCAGCATTTT. Translated: CASSMEGQPQHF. The variable domain in full, with the rest retrieved from reference TRBV2 and TRBJ1-5, is EPEVTQTPSHQVTQMGQEVILRCVPISNHLYFYWYRQILGQKVEFLVSFYNNEISEKSEIFDDQFSVERPDGSNFTLKIRSTKLEDSAMYFCASSMEGQPQHFGDGTRLSIL.